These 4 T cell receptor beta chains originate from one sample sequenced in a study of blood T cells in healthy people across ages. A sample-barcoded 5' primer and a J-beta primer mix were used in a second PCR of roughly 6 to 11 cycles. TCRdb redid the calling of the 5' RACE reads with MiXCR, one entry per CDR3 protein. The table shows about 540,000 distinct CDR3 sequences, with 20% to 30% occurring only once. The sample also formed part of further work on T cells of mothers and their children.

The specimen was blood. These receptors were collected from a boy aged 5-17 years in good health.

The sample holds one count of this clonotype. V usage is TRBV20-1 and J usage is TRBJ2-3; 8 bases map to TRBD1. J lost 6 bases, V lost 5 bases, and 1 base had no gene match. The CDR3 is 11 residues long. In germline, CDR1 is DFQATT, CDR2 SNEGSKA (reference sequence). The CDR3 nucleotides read TGCAGTGCTCGGGACAGGGATACGCAGTATTTT. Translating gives CSARDRDTQYF.

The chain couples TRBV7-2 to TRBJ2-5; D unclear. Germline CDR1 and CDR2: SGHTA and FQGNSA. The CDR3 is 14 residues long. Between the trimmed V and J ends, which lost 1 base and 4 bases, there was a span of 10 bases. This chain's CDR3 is CASSLDGLVETQYF. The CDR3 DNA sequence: TGTGCCAGCAGCTTAGACGGTCTTGTAGAGACCCAGTACTTC. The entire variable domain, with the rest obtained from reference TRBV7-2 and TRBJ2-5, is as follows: GAGVSQSPSNKVTEKGKDVELRCDPISGHTALYWYRQSLGQGLEFLIYFQGNSAPDKSGLPSDRFSAERTGGSVSTLTIQRTQQEDSAVYLCASSLDGLVETQYFGPGTRLLVL.

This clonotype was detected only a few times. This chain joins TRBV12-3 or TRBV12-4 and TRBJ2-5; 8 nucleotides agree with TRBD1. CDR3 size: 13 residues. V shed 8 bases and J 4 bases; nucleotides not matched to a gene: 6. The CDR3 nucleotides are TGTGCCAGCCGGACAGGGTCCCGAGAGACCCAGTACTTC. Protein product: CASRTGSRETQYF.

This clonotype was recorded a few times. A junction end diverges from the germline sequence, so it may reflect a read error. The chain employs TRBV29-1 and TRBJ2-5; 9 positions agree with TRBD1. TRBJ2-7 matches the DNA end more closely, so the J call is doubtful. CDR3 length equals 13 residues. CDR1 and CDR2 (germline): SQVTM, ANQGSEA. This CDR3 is CSVEGTGLGEQYF. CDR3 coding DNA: TGCAGCGTGGAAGGGACAGGGTTGGGCGAGCAGTACTTC.